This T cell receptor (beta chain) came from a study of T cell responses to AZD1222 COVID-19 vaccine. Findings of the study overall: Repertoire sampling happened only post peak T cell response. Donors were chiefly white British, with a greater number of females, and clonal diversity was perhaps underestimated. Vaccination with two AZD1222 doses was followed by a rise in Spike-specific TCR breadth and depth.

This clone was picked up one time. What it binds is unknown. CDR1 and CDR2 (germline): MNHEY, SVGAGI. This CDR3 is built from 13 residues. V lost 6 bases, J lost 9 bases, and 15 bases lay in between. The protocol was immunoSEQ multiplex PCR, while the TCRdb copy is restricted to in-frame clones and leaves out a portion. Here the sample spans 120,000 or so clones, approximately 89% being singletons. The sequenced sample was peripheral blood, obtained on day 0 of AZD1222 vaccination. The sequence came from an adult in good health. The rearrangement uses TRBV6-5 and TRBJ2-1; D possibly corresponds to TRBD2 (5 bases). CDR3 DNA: TGTGCCAGCAGCCTGACGTTACGGGGTGAGCAGTTCTTC. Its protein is CASSLTLRGEQFF.